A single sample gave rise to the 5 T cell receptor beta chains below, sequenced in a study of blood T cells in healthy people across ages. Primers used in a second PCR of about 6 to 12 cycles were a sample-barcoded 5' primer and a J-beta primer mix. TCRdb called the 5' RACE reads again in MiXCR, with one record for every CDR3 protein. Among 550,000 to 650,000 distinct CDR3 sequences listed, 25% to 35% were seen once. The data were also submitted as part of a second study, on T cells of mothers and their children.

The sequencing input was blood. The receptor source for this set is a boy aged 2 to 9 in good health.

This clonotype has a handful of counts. The CDR3 is CASSITFGRRVNEQYF. CDR3 nucleotides: TGTGCCAGTAGTATTACCTTTGGACGGCGGGTGAACGAGCAGTACTTC. The chain joins TRBV19 to TRBJ2-7; D is possibly TRBD2 (5 bases). V lost 3 bases, J lost 5 bases, and 20 bases lay in between. Germline lookup yields CDR1 LNHDA and CDR2 SQIVND (reference sequence). The CDR3 extends over 16 amino acids. Combining the CDR3 with reference TRBV19 and TRBJ2-7 gives the whole variable domain DGGITQSPKYLFRKEGQNVTLSCEQNLNHDAMYWYRQDPGQGLRLIYYSQIVNDFQKGDIAEGYSVSREKKESFPLTVTSAQKNPTAFYLCASSITFGRRVNEQYFGPGTRLTVT.

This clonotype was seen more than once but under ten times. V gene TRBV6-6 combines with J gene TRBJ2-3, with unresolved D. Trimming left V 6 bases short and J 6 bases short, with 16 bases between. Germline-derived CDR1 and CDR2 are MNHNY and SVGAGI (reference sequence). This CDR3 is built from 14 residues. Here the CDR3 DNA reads TGTGCCAGCAGCCCGAATAGTTCTGGGGATACGCAGTATTTT. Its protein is CASSPNSSGDTQYF.

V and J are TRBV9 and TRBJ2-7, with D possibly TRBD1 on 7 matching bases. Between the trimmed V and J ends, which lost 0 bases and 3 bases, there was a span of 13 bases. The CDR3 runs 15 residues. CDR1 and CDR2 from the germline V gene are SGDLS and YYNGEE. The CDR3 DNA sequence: TGTGCCAGCAGCGTAGAGGGGGGACAGAACTACGAGCAGTACTTC. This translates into CASSVEGGQNYEQYF.

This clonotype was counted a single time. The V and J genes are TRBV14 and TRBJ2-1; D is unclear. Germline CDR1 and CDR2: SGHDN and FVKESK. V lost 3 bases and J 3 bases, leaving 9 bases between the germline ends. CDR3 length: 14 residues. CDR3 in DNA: TGTGCCAGCAGCCAGGGGTCTTTCTACAATGAGCAGTTCTTC. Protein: CASSQGSFYNEQFF. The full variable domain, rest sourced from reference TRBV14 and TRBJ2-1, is EAGVTQFPSHSVIEKGQTVTLRCDPISGHDNLYWYRRVMGKEIKFLLHFVKESKQDESGMPNNRFLAERTGGTYSTLKVQPAELEDSGVYFCASSQGSFYNEQFFGPGTRLTVL.

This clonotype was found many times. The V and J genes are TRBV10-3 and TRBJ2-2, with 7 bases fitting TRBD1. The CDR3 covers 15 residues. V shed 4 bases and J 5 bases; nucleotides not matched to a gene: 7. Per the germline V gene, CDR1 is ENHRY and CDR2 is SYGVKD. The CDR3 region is CAISGQGLRTGELFF. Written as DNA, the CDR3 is TGTGCCATCAGTGGACAGGGTTTGAGGACCGGGGAGCTGTTTTTT.